This T cell receptor (beta chain) appears in the sequencing data of a study of beta chain features in type 1 diabetes. This clone was seen more than once but under ten times. Its antigen is undetermined. The sample contains more than one DNA sequence encoding this CDR3. Investigators reverse transcribed all isolated RNA, so they sequenced expressed TCRB transcripts. The data were produced by immunoSEQ multiplex PCR, yet TCRdb's version contains in-frame clones alone and is incomplete. The sample holds around 400,000 clones, roughly 16% seen once. Broader study findings: A possible short-template PCR bias applies equally to patients and controls.

Stem cell-like memory, regulatory, central memory and naive CD4+ cells were sorted via CD45RO/CCR7/CD25/CD127/CD95/CD27. In germline, CDR1 is GTSNPN, CDR2 SVGIG (reference sequence). The CDR3 loop spans 11 amino acids. V was shortened by 2 bases and J by 4 bases, with 4 bases between the two germline ends. The sequence came from a young woman in good health. This rearrangement joins TRBV30 to TRBJ2-3; D is undetermined. The sample was naive CD4+ T cells from blood. CDR3 loop: CAWSLSDTQYF. CDR3 DNA sequence: TGTGCCTGGAGTCTCTCAGATACGCAGTATTTT.